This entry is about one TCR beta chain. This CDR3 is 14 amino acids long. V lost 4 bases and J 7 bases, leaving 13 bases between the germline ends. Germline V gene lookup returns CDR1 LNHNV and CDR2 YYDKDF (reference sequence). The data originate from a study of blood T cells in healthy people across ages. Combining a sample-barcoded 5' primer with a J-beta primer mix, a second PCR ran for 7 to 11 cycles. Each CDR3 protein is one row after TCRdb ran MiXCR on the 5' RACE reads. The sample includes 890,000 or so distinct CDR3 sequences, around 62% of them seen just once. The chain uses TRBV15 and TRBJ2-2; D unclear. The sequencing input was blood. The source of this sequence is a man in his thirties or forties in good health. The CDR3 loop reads CATSKTNTLGELFF. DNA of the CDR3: TGTGCCACCAGCAAAACGAACACACTCGGGGAGCTGTTTTTT.